This T cell receptor beta chain derives from a study of T cells after yellow fever vaccination. Study-level findings and limits: Most primary-vaccination clones recurred post-booster (around 95% CD4, roughly 87% CD8).

The ends were cut back, 0 bases at V and 8 bases at J, with 6 bases in the middle. The CDR3 consists of 12 residues. CDR1 is LNHNV and CDR2 is YYDKDF in the germline V gene (reference sequence). A single record per CDR3 protein comes from TCRdb applying MiXCR to the 5' RACE reads. The sample lists 620,000 or so distinct CDR3 sequences; 10% to 15% were seen once. Concerning this clonotype itself: Its specificity is unknown.

The receptor comes from a man aged 25-45 years who received the YFV17D yellow fever vaccine. This specimen was PBMCs, taken on the day of the yellow fever booster vaccination. V usage is TRBV15 and J usage is TRBJ2-3; perhaps TRBD2 as D (5 bases). The CDR3, as DNA: TGTGCCACCAGCAGAGAACGGGGTACGCAGTATTTT. This gives the protein CATSRERGTQYF.